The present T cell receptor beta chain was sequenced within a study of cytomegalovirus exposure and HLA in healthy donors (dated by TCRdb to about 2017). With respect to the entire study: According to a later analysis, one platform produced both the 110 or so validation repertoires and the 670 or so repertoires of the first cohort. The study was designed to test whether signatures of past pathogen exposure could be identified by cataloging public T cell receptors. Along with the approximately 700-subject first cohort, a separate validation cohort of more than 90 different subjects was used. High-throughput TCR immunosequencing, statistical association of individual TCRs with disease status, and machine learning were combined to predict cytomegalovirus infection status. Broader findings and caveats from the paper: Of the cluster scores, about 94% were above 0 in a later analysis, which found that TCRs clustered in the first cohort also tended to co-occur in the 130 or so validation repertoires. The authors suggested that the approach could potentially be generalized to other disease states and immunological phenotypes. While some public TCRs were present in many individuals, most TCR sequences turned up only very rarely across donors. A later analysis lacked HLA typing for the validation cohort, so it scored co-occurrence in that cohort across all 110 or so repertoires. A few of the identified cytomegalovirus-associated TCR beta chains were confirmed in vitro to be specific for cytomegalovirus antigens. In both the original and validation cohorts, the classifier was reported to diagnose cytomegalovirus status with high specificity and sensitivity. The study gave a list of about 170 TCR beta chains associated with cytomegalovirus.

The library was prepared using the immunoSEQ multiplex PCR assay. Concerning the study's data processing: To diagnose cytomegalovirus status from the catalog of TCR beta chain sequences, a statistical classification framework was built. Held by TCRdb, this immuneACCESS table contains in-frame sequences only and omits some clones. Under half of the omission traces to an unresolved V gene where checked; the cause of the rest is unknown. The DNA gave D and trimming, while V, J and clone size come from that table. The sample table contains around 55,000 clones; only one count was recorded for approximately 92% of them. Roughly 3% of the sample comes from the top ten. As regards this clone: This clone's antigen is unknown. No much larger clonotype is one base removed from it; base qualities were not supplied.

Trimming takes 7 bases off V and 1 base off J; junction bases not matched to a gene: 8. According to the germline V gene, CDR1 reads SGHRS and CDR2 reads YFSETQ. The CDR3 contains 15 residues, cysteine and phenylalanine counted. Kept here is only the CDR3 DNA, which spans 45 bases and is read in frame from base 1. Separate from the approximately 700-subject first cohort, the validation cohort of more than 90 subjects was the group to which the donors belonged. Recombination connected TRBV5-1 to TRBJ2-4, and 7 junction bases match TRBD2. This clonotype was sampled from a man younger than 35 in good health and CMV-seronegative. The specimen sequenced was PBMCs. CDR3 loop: CASGRESGAKNIQYF. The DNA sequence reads TGCGCCAGCGGGAGGGAGAGCGGCGCCAAAAACATTCAGTACTTC.